This T cell receptor (beta chain) appears in the sequencing data of a study of blood T cell repertoires in COVID-19. Study context: Acute and convalescent COVID-19 specimens originated in the United States, Italy and Spain. T cells, B-cell-depleted T cells, or PBMCs provided the cDNA or gDNA that served as material.

Source study methods: It was from reference gene primer amplification that nucleated cell counts were estimated. The table came from immunoSEQ multiplex PCR; TCRdb's copy has only in-frame clones and leaves some out. The V and J calls and clone size are taken from that table; D and trimming were inferred from the DNA. This sample has 200,000 to 250,000 clones, with roughly 81% found just once. Germline loops: CDR1 MNHEY, CDR2 SVGAGI. After removal of 7 bases from V and 4 bases from J, the junction contained 11 bases not matched to a gene. This CDR3 spans 15 amino acids. This clone was detected once. This TCR derives from a woman of 80 years or more with COVID-19, enrolled during active disease. The rearrangement links TRBV6-5 to TRBJ2-3; 7 bases agree with TRBD2. Material: peripheral blood. The CDR3 here is CASTHGLGVPDTQYF. The CDR3 DNA reads as TGTGCCAGCACCCATGGACTAGGTGTACCAGATACGCAGTATTTT.